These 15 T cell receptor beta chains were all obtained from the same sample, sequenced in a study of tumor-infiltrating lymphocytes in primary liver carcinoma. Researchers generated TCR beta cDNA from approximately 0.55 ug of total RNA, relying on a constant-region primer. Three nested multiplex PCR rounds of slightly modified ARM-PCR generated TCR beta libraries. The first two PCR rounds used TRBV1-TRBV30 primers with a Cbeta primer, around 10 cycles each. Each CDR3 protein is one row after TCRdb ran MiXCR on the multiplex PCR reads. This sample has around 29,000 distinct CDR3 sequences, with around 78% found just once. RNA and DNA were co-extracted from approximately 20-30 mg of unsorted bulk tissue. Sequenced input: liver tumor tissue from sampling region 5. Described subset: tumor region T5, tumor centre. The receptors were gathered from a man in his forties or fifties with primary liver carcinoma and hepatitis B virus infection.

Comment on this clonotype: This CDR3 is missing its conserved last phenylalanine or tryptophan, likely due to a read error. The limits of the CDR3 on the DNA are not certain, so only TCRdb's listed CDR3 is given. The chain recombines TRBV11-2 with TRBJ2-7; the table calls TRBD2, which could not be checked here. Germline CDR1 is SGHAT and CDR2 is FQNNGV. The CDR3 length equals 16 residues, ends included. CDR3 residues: CACSWGRGLQNYEQYL.

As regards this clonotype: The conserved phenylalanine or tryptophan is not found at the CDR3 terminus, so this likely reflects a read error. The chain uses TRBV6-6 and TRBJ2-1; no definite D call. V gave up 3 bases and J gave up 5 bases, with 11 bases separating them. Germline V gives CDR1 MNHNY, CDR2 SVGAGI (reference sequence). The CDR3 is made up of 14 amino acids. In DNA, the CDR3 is TGTGCCAGCAGTTATACCGGGTCGGACAATGAGCAGTTCCTC. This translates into CASSYTGSDNEQFL.

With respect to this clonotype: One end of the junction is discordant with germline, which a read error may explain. The CDR3 bases are TGTTCCAGCACGAGTGTGCGGGAAGACCTAAGGGGAAATGAGCAGTTCTTC. It translates to CSSTSVREDLRGNEQFF. The chain couples TRBV6-2 or TRBV6-3 to TRBJ2-1; possibly TRBD2 for D (6 bases). The length of the CDR3 is 17 residues. Per germline, CDR1 MNHEY and CDR2 SVGEGT.

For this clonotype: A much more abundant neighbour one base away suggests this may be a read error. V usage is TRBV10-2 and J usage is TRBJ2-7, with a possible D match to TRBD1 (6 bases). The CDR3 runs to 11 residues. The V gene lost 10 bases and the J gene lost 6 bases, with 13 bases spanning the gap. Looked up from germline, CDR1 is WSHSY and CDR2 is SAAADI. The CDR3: CATGQIGEQYF. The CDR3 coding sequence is TGCGCCACCGGACAGATCGGCGAGCAGTACTTC.

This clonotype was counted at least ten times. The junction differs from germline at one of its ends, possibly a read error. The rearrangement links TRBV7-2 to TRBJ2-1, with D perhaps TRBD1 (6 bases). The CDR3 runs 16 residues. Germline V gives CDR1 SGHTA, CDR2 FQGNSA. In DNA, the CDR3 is TGTGCCAGCAGCTCTGGGCAGGGGCGGTCCTACAGTGAGCAGTTCTTC. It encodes CASSSGQGRSYSEQFF.

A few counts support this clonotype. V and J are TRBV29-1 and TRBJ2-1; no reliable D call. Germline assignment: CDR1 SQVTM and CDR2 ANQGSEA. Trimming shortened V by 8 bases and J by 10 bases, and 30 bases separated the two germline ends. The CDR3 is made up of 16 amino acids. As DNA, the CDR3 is TGCAGCATCGCCACGCTTCGGCCTTGGTCCCGTCAGGAGCAGTTCTTC. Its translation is CSIATLRPWSRQEQFF.

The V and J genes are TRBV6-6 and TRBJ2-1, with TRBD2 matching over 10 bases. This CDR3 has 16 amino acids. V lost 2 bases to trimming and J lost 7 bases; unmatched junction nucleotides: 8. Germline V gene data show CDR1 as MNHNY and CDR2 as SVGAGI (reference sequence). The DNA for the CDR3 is TGTGCCAGCAGTTACCACACTAGCGGGATAGTGAATGAGCAGTTCTTC. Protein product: CASSYHTSGIVNEQFF.

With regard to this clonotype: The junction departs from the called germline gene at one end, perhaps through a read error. CDR3 DNA: TGTACCAGCAGTTTGGAGTCAGGCTATGGCTACACCTTC. This encodes CTSSLESGYGYTF. The chain is built from TRBV5-5 and TRBJ1-2; no firm D call. The CDR3 has 13 residues. Germline values: CDR1 SGHKS, CDR2 YYEKEE (reference sequence).

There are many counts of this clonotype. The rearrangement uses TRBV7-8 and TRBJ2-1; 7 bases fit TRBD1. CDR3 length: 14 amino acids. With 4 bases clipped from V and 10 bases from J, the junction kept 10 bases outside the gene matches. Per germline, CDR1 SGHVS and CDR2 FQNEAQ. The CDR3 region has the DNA TGTGCCAGCAGCTCCACGAGACAGGGTAGGGAGCAGTTCTTC. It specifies CASSSTRQGREQFF.

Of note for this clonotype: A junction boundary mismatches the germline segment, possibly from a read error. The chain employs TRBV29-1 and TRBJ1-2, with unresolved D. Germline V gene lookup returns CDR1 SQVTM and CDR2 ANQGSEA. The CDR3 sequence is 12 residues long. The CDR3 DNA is TGCATCGTTGGAGATCAAGGAGGTGGCTACACCTTC. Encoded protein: CIVGDQGGGYTF.

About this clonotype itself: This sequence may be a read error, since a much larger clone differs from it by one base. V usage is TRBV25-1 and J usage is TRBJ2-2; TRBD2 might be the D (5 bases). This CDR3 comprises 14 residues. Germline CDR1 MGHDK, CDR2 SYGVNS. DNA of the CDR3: TGTGCCAGCAGTGAGGGAACAGACACCGGGGAGCTGTCTTTT. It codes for CASSEGTDTGELSF.

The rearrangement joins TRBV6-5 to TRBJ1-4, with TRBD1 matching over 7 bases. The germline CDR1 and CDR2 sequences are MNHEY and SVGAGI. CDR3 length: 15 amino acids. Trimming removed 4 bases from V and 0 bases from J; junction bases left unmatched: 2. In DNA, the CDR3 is TGTGCCAGCAGTTTCGGACAGGCAACTAATGAAAAACTGTTTTTT. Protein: CASSFGQATNEKLFF.

The CDR3 here is CASGVRGRDTQYF. The CDR3 nucleotides read TGTGCCAGCGGCGTTAGGGGGCGTGATACCCAGTACTTC. The V call is TRBV6-1, the J call TRBJ2-5; 7 positions agree with TRBD1. V shed 8 bases, J shed 8 bases, and the junction held 11 bases outside the gene matches. The V gene's germline CDR1 is MNHNS and CDR2 SASEGT. This CDR3 contains 13 residues.

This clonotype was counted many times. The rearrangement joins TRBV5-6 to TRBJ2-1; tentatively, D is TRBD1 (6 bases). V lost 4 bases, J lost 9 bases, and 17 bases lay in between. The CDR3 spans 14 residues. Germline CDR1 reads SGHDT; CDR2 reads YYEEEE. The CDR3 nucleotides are TGTGCCAGCAGCGCGGACTGGGGCAGGGGTGAGCAGTTCTTC. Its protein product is CASSADWGRGEQFF.

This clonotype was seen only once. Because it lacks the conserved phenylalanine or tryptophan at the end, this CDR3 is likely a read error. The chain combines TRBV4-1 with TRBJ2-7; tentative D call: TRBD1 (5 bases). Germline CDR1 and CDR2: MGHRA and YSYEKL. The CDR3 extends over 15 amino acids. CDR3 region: CASNQGQGGTYEQYL. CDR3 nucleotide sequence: TGCGCCAGCAACCAAGGTCAGGGCGGAACCTACGAGCAGTACCTC.